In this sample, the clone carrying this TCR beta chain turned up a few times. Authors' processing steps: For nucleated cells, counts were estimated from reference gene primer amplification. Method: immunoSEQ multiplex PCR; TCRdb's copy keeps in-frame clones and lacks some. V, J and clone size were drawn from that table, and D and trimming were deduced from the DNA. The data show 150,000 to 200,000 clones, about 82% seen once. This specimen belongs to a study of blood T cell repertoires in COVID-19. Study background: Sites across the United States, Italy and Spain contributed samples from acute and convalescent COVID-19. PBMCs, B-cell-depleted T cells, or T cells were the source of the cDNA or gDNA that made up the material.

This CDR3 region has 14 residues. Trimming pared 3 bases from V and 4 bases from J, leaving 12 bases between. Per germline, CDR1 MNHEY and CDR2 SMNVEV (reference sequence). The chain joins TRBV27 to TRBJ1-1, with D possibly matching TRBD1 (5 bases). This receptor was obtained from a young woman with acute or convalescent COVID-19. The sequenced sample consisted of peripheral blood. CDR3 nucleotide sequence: TGTGCCAGCAGTTTGTTCGGCGGGGGCACTGAAGCTTTCTTT. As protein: CASSLFGGGTEAFF.